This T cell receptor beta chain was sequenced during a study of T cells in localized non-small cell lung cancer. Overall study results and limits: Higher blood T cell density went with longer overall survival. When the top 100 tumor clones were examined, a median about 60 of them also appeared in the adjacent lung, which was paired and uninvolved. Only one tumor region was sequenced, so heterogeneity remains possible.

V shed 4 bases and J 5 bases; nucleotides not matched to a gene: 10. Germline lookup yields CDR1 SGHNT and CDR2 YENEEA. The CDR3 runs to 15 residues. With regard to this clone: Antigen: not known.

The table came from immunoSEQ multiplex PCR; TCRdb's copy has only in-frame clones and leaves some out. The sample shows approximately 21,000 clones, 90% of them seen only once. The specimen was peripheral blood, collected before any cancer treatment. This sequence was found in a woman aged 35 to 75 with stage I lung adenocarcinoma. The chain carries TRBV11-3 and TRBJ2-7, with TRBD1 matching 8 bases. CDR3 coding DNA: TGTGCCAGCAGCTCGCTGGACAGGGATAAGGACGAGCAGTACTTC. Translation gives CASSSLDRDKDEQYF.